Sequencing of this TCR beta chain was carried out in a study of blood T cell repertoires in COVID-19. Study at large: Some COVID-19 samples were acute and others convalescent; all came from the United States, Italy and Spain. Sources were T cells, B-cell-depleted T cells, or PBMCs; the material itself was cDNA or gDNA.

Followed over time, Seattle patients had been enrolled while infection was active. Under the authors' procedure: Scientists estimated how many nucleated cells there were by amplifying reference gene primers. The method was immunoSEQ multiplex PCR; TCRdb's version includes in-frame clones alone and lacks a portion of them. Clone size and V and J calls were adopted from that table, with D and trimming inferred from the DNA. The table lists about 480,000 clones, 85% to 90% of them singletons, with roughly 8% in the top ten. Germline CDR1 is KGHDR and CDR2 is SFDVKD. This CDR3 has 14 residues. Trimming removed 5 bases at V and 4 bases at J, with 10 bases between. This clone was detected only a few times.

The chain uses TRBV24-1 and TRBJ2-2; perhaps TRBD2 as D (5 bases). The sample taken for sequencing was peripheral blood. This TCR came from a woman in her fifties or sixties with COVID-19, enrolled during active disease. DNA of the CDR3: TGTGCCACCAGTGTTCCGGGGAGCACCGGGGAGCTGTTTTTT. Protein product: CATSVPGSTGELFF.